This T cell receptor (beta chain) was identified in a study of TIL therapy for anti-PD-1-resistant metastatic lung cancer. The wider study: By whole-exome sequencing, median non-synonymous tumor mutation burden was roughly 1.6 mutations per megabase.

As to time point: pre-treatment sample, taken before nivolumab and TIL therapy. Germline CDR1 is SNHLY and CDR2 is FYNNEI. CDR3 length: 14 residues. V gave up 5 bases and J gave up 4 bases, with 15 bases separating them. This was the immunoSEQ v3 assay. Libraries were prepared by immunoSEQ multiplex PCR; TCRdb keeps only in-frame clonotypes and omits some of them. The sample lists roughly 57,000 clones; approximately 75% were seen once. The input for sequencing was blood, taken at baseline. The sequence was collected from a person aged 25 to 80 with non-small cell lung cancer. The genes are TRBV2 and TRBJ2-7, with D maybe TRBD2 (6 bases). The chain's CDR3 is CASSRYSAGYEQYF. CDR3 nucleotides: TGTGCCAGCAGTCGGTACAGTGCGGGGTACGAGCAGTACTTC.